There are a few counts of the clone carrying this T cell receptor beta chain. What it binds is unknown. The CDR3 is made up of 16 amino acids. The germline CDR1 and CDR2 sequences are SGHDT and YYEEEE. Trimming took 0 bases from V and 0 from J, leaving 12 bases between them. The sample comes from a study of T-cell memory formation after mild COVID-19. Study summary: Most TCR clusters belonged to a single donor.

Broader study findings: Clones that contracted from day 15 to 85 were balanced CD4/CD8, while later expanders leaned CD4+. Whether day 37 second-wave clones are SARS-CoV-2-specific was not confirmed.

Employing constant-segment primers, 5'RACE generated TCR alpha and TCR beta cDNA libraries bearing sample barcodes and UMIs. TCRdb re-called the 5' RACE reads through MiXCR, storing one row per CDR3 protein. Of 450,000 to 700,000 distinct CDR3 sequences in the sample, under 20% were seen once. This chain links TRBV5-6 with TRBJ1-1; perhaps TRBD1 as D (5 bases). Sequenced: PBMCs or a T cell subset sorted from them (not recorded which). The sequence derives from an adult woman who had mild COVID-19 (a few samples of this study predate the infection). Cell type and time point are not known. CDR3 DNA: TGTGCCAGCAGCTTGGGGAATACCAGGGTGAACACTGAAGCTTTCTTT. Its translation is CASSLGNTRVNTEAFF.